This T cell receptor (beta chain) was sequenced for a study of cytomegalovirus exposure and HLA in healthy donors. Study-wide points: A later analysis reported that several of the most significant clusters appeared to be linked to common viral pathogens, among them Epstein-Barr virus. Three CMV-associated chains proved CMV antigen-specific in vitro.

Germline V gives CDR1 MNHNS, CDR2 SASEGT. CDR3 size: 14 residues. V was shortened by 6 bases and J by 4 bases, with 13 bases between the two germline ends. As concerns this clone: As yet, its antigen is unknown.

The PCR had 60 Vbeta and 13 Jbeta primers. Generated by immunoSEQ multiplex PCR, the TCRdb table keeps only in-frame clones and is missing some. The sample carries roughly 150,000 clones, approximately 70% recorded once. Regarding donors, all were healthy bone marrow donors. The sequence derives from a woman in her thirties in good health and CMV-seronegative. J is TRBJ1-3 and V is TRBV6-1; no clear D gene. Sequencing input: PBMCs. The DNA of the CDR3 is TGTGCCAGCAGATCGGGAGCAGAAGGAAACACCATATATTTT. It codes for CASRSGAEGNTIYF.